This record looks at one T cell receptor beta chain sequence and its context. No antigen is known for it. PCR employed 60 Vbeta and 13 Jbeta primers. Per the authors' pipeline: It was a later analysis that counted some 80 million unique TCR beta chains, of which 8.5 million to 12 million were shared. Libraries were prepared by immunoSEQ multiplex PCR; TCRdb keeps only in-frame clonotypes and omits some of them. That table gives V, J and clone size, and the DNA gave D and trimming. The table has some 150,000 clones, more than 75% seen once. This sample was taken from a study of cytomegalovirus exposure and HLA in healthy donors. Findings of the study overall: A later analysis by the authors found several of the most significant clusters apparently linked to common viral pathogens. TCR beta chains numbering some 150 were designated cytomegalovirus-associated. The presence/absence work took it that sequencing depth was about the same across donors.

V lost 3 bases, J lost 0 bases, and 14 bases lay in between. The CDR3 is 16 residues long. Germline V CDR1 and CDR2: LNHDA, SQIVND (reference sequence). Sequenced: PBMCs. The rearrangement uses TRBV19 and TRBJ1-2; D is undetermined. The source of this sequence is a man aged 18-30 years in good health and CMV-seropositive. The CDR3 protein is CASSMRQISPNYGYTF. The CDR3 coding sequence is TGTGCCAGTAGTATGAGGCAGATCAGTCCTAACTATGGCTACACCTTC.